Below, 26 T cell receptor beta chains from the same sample are listed, as sequenced in a study of T cells in localized non-small cell lung cancer. Assay: immunoSEQ multiplex PCR; the TCRdb copy retains only in-frame clones and omits some. The sample includes more than 30,000 clones, approximately 84% of them seen just once. This specimen consisted of peripheral blood, obtained before any cancer treatment. These receptors all come from an older male donor with stage III lung adenocarcinoma.

In regard to this clone: This CDR3 is also generated by other DNA sequences in the sample. This rearrangement joins TRBV6-6 to TRBJ2-7; possibly TRBD1 or TRBD2 for D (5 bases each). Germline CDR1 MNHNY, CDR2 SVGAGI (reference sequence). The ends were cut back, 4 bases at V and 6 bases at J, with 19 bases in the middle. This CDR3 has 15 residues. CDR3 coding DNA: TGTGCCAGCAGTTTCAATCCGGGACCGCAGGTCGAGCAGTACTTC. Translated, it gives CASSFNPGPQVEQYF.

The gene calls are TRBV4-1 and TRBJ2-2, with 10 positions matching TRBD2. CDR3 size: 17 residues. Trimming cost V 0 bases and J 4 bases; bases outside gene matches: 5. Germline values: CDR1 MGHRA, CDR2 YSYEKL. The CDR3 bases are TGCGCCAGCAGCCAAGATCGCAGCGGGGGGGCCACCGGGGAGCTGTTTTTT. Protein sequence: CASSQDRSGGATGELFF.

This chain connects TRBV5-1 to TRBJ2-1; 10 bases agree with TRBD2. This CDR3 contains 21 residues. Germline V lookup: CDR1 SGHRS, CDR2 YFSETQ. V lost 4 bases and J lost 7; bases outside the gene matches: 26. The CDR3: CASSGAPIKEVGQREGNEQFF. Here the CDR3 DNA reads TGCGCCAGCAGCGGTGCACCCATAAAGGAGGTGGGTCAGCGGGAGGGTAATGAGCAGTTCTTC. The entire variable domain, with the rest obtained from reference TRBV5-1 and TRBJ2-1, is as follows: KAGVTQTPRYLIKTRGQQVTLSCSPISGHRSVSWYQQTPGQGLQFLFEYFSETQRNKGNFPGRFSGRQFSNSRSEMNVSTLELGDSALYLCASSGAPIKEVGQREGNEQFFGPGTRLTVL.

CDR3 sequence (DNA): TGTGCCAGCAAAAACGGGGCGGGCCTTCGAGATACGCAGTATTTT. This gives the protein CASKNGAGLRDTQYF. V and J are TRBV6-5 and TRBJ2-3, with D possibly being TRBD1 or TRBD2 (5 bases each). V was cut by 7 bases and J by 5 bases, with 19 bases left in between. CDR3 length: 15 amino acids. Germline values: CDR1 MNHEY, CDR2 SVGAGI.

The rearrangement links TRBV28 to TRBJ2-2; the D call may be TRBD1 or TRBD2 (5 bases each). Germline V gives CDR1 MDHEN, CDR2 SYDVKM. This CDR3 region has 16 residues. V shed 6 bases and J shed 0 bases, with 14 bases lying between them. DNA for the CDR3: TGTGCCAGCAGCCCTGAGGGGCATGCGAACACCGGGGAGCTGTTTTTT. It specifies CASSPEGHANTGELFF.

The rearrangement uses TRBV7-9 and TRBJ2-7; 10 nucleotides align to TRBD1. The CDR3 spans 14 residues. Germline CDR1 and CDR2: SEHNR and FQNEAQ (reference sequence). J was trimmed by 4 bases and V by 7 bases; bases with no gene match: 7. The CDR3 region has the DNA TGTGCCAGCACCCGGGACAGGGGATGGTACGAGCAGTACTTC. Translation gives CASTRDRGWYEQYF.

This clone was observed once. The V gene is TRBV27, the J gene TRBJ2-1, with a possible D match to TRBD1 (5 bases). Germline assignment: CDR1 MNHEY and CDR2 SMNVEV (reference sequence). The ends were cut back, 4 bases at V and 4 bases at J, with 20 bases in the middle. The CDR3 is 17 residues long. CDR3 in DNA: TGTGCCAGCAGTTCGAACTCAGGGTTTATGCGATACAATGAGCAGTTCTTC. As protein: CASSSNSGFMRYNEQFF.

V gene TRBV11-2 combines with J gene TRBJ2-3, with D tentatively TRBD2 (5 bases). The CDR3 spans 12 residues. Germline V CDR1 and CDR2: SGHAT, FQNNGV. Deletions cut 3 bases from V and 4 bases from J, with 5 bases between. The CDR3 spells CASSLGADTQYF. CDR3 DNA: TGTGCCAGCAGCTTGGGAGCAGATACGCAGTATTTT.

V is TRBV2 and J is TRBJ2-5, with 7 bases matching TRBD2. V shed 3 bases, J shed 1 base, and the junction held 5 bases outside the gene matches. Germline V CDR1 and CDR2: SNHLY, FYNNEI. The CDR3 spans 15 residues. The CDR3 DNA sequence: TGTGCCAGCAGTGACCAGCGGGGTAGCCAAGAGACCCAGTACTTC. As protein: CASSDQRGSQETQYF.

This chain uses TRBV5-1 with TRBJ1-4; the match to TRBD1 covers 9 bases. This CDR3 is 15 amino acids long. The J segment lost 13 bases and the V segment lost 4 bases, leaving 14 bases of the junction unmatched. Germline V gives CDR1 SGHRS, CDR2 YFSETQ. CDR3 sequence (DNA): TGCGCCAGCAGCCCTCAGACAGGGGGTACTGAGGGACTGTTTTTT. This encodes CASSPQTGGTEGLFF.

J is TRBJ1-1 and V is TRBV30; 7 bases agree with TRBD1. Germline V gives CDR1 GTSNPN, CDR2 SVGIG (reference sequence). The CDR3 contains 16 residues. J lost 4 bases, V lost 0 bases, and 11 bases had no gene match. The CDR3 sequence: CAWSVEQGRKGTEAFF. In nucleotides, the CDR3 is TGTGCCTGGAGTGTGGAACAGGGGAGAAAGGGCACTGAAGCTTTCTTT.

CDR3 protein: CASSPLDRYTGELFF. The CDR3 DNA sequence: TGTGCCAGCTCTCCCCTCGACAGATACACCGGGGAGCTGTTTTTT. The chain couples TRBV18 to TRBJ2-2; tentative D call: TRBD1 (5 bases). This CDR3 is built from 15 residues. V lost 6 bases to trimming and J lost 3 bases, with 14 bases between them. Germline CDR1 KGHSH, CDR2 LQKENI.

Only one count was recorded for this clone. The CDR3: CAPQPSTDTQYF. CDR3 in DNA: TGTGCCCCCCAACCTTCCACAGATACGCAGTATTTT. J is TRBJ2-3 and V is TRBV2; no reliable D call. The V end lost 11 bases, the J end lost 2 bases, and 11 bases lay between the germline ends. Germline CDR1 reads SNHLY; CDR2 reads FYNNEI. The CDR3 runs to 12 residues.

The chain combines TRBV7-6 with TRBJ1-1; no reliable D call. This CDR3 has 13 residues. Germline V gene lookup returns CDR1 SGHVS and CDR2 FNYEAQ. V lost 5 bases, J lost 1 base, and 8 bases lay in between. CDR3 loop: CASSPVRNTEAFF. The CDR3 DNA is TGTGCCAGCAGCCCGGTCAGGAACACTGAAGCTTTCTTT. The full variable domain, with the rest looked up from reference TRBV7-6 and TRBJ1-1, is GAGVSQSPRYKVTKRGQDVALRCDPISGHVSLYWYRQALGQGPEFLTYFNYEAQQDKSGLPNDRFSAERPEGSISTLTIQRTEQRDSAMYRCASSPVRNTEAFFGQGTRLTVV.

The chain carries TRBV18 and TRBJ1-4, with D possibly matching TRBD1 (5 bases). Between the trimmed V and J ends, which lost 0 bases and 4 bases, there was a span of 15 bases. Germline-derived CDR1 and CDR2 are KGHSH and LQKENI. The CDR3 runs to 17 residues. DNA for the CDR3: TGTGCCAGCTCACCACCGGGGCAGCAGAGGAGTAATGAAAAACTGTTTTTT. This sequence encodes CASSPPGQQRSNEKLFF.

The rearrangement uses TRBV6-6 and TRBJ2-4, with TRBD2 as a possible D gene (5 bases). Germline V gene sequence: CDR1 MNHNY, CDR2 SVGAGI (reference sequence). The CDR3 is 16 amino acids. Between the trimmed V and J ends, which lost 4 bases and 1 base, there was a span of 14 bases. In DNA, the CDR3 is TGTGCCAGCAGTTTCGACGGGGATTTGGCCAAAAACATTCAGTACTTC. Its protein is CASSFDGDLAKNIQYF.

The genes are TRBV19 and TRBJ1-2, with 8 bases identical to TRBD1. V shed 7 bases and J 4 bases; nucleotides not matched to a gene: 11. CDR3 length: 15 residues. CDR1 is LNHDA and CDR2 is SQIVND in the germline V gene (reference sequence). CDR3 protein: CASTRPGGAFYGYTF. The CDR3 region has the DNA TGTGCCAGTACCCGGCCAGGGGGCGCGTTCTATGGCTACACCTTC.

The chain links TRBV5-1 to TRBJ2-3; 8 nucleotides line up with TRBD1. CDR1 and CDR2 from the germline V gene are SGHRS and YFSETQ. J lost 2 bases, V lost 7 bases, and 6 bases had no gene match. The CDR3 contains 14 residues. CDR3 residues: CASRSGGLTDTQYF. The CDR3 DNA follows: TGCGCCAGCCGCTCAGGGGGCCTCACAGATACGCAGTATTTT.

The chain combines TRBV30 with TRBJ2-7, with 7 positions matching TRBD1. With 0 bases clipped from V and 3 bases from J, the junction kept 11 bases outside the gene matches. The V gene's germline CDR1 is GTSNPN and CDR2 SVGIG (reference sequence). The CDR3 contains 16 residues. CDR3 sequence: CAWSVDRAFDYYEQYF. The CDR3 region has the DNA TGTGCCTGGAGTGTAGACAGGGCATTCGACTACTACGAGCAGTACTTC. Full variable domain (outside the CDR3, taken from reference TRBV30 and TRBJ2-7): SQTIHQWPATLVQPVGSPLSLECTVEGTSNPNLYWYRQAAGRGLQLLFYSVGIGQISSEVPQNLSASRPQDRQFILSSKKLLLSDSGFYLCAWSVDRAFDYYEQYFGPGTRLTVT.

In its sample, this clone was seen once. The chain combines TRBV6-4 with TRBJ2-2; D possibly corresponds to TRBD2 (6 bases). The V end lost 3 bases, the J end lost 5 bases, and 13 bases lay between the germline ends. CDR3 length equals 15 residues. CDR1 and CDR2 from the germline V gene are MRHNA and SNTAGT. The CDR3 here is CASSEIAEGTGELFF. Written as DNA, the CDR3 is TGTGCCAGCAGTGAGATAGCGGAAGGAACCGGGGAGCTGTTTTTT.

The V gene is TRBV6-6, the J gene TRBJ2-5; D is uncertain. CDR1 is MNHNY, CDR2 SVGAGI, per germline (reference sequence). V was pared by 1 base and J by 5 bases, with 14 bases between. The CDR3 is 15 amino acids. The CDR3 nucleotides are TGTGCCAGCAGTTACTACCGACAAACTTGGGAGACCCAGTACTTC. Its protein is CASSYYRQTWETQYF.

The chain links TRBV2 to TRBJ1-2, with a possible D match to TRBD1 (6 bases). The CDR3 length is 13 residues. The V end was cut by 7 bases, the J end by 4 bases, with 13 bases between. Per germline, CDR1 SNHLY and CDR2 FYNNEI. CDR3 amino acids: CASNAQGGYGYTF. The CDR3 DNA follows: TGTGCCAGCAATGCACAGGGCGGCTATGGCTACACCTTC.

The rearrangement uses TRBV4-1 and TRBJ2-7; 10 bases map to TRBD1. V was pared by 9 bases and J by 2 bases, with 7 bases of the junction left unmatched. The germline CDR1 and CDR2 sequences are MGHRA and YSYEKL. The CDR3 spans 14 residues. The CDR3 is CASRPGTGAYEQYF. DNA for the CDR3: TGCGCCAGTAGACCCGGGACAGGGGCCTACGAGCAGTACTTC.

In DNA form, the CDR3 reads TGTGCCAGCAGCCAAGGACTAGTAACAGATACGCAGTATTTT. Its translation is CASSQGLVTDTQYF. This chain uses TRBV14 with TRBJ2-3, with a weak D call TRBD2 (6 bases). The CDR3 is made up of 14 amino acids. V was trimmed by 1 base and J by 3 bases, leaving 8 bases between them. Germline V gene sequence: CDR1 SGHDN, CDR2 FVKESK.

The chain's CDR3 is CASSPGLGNQPQHF. The CDR3 DNA reads TGTGCCAGCTCGCCGGGGCTTGGGAATCAGCCCCAGCATTTT. J is TRBJ1-5 and V is TRBV18, with TRBD1 as a possible D gene (5 bases). This CDR3 region has 14 residues. Germline lookup yields CDR1 KGHSH and CDR2 LQKENI. V was cut by 6 bases and J by 4 bases, with 13 bases left in between.

The chain couples TRBV5-1 to TRBJ1-1; no clear D. This CDR3 contains 14 residues. Deletions cut 3 bases from V and 0 bases from J, with 9 bases between. Germline V lookup: CDR1 SGHRS, CDR2 YFSETQ. The CDR3, as DNA: TGCGCCAGCAGCTCTGGGGATCTGAACACTGAAGCTTTCTTT. Its translation: CASSSGDLNTEAFF.